A selection of T cell receptor beta chains follows, all from one sample in a study of blood T cell repertoires in COVID-19. The table came from immunoSEQ multiplex PCR; TCRdb's copy has only in-frame clones and leaves some out. The sample consists of 150,000 to 200,000 clones, about 75% of them appearing once. Sequences were obtained from peripheral blood. The source is a woman in her 50s with active or convalescent COVID-19. Both conserved end residues are trimmed from each CDR3. For some rows the clone size is stated as once, few or many, or as a class when expanded; others skip it.

>TRBJ1-4|NA|TRBV28
ASSLPKPDPRSEKLF
>TRBJ2-3|few|TRBV4-3
ASSRGTGGDSSTDTQY
>TRBJ2-3|NA|TRBV5-4
ASRGEAGADTQY
>TRBJ2-3|NA|TRBV6-5
ASTQTGTDTQY
>TRBJ2-7|NA|TRBV18
ASSPLPAREGDEQY
>TRBJ1-4|NA|TRBV30
AWSDINEKLF
>TRBJ2-7|NA|TRBV6-2/TRBV6-3
ASSTPGGRFEQY
>TRBJ1-2|NA|TRBV14
ASSRLGQGEYGYT
>TRBJ1-3|NA|TRBV19
ASSILDYALGNTIY
>TRBJ2-3|NA|TRBV6-6
ASRTGTSSQY
>TRBJ1-1|NA|TRBV7-2
ASTNSPGGAF
>TRBJ2-2|NA|TRBV7-2
ASPGVHTGELF
>TRBJ1-5|NA|TRBV14
ASSQISDSFDRGIHSNQPQH
>TRBJ2-1|NA|TRBV30
AWSGQEYNEQF
>TRBJ1-4|NA|TRBV27
ASSLLPGEKLF
>TRBJ2-7|NA|TRBV6-5
ASSYSGLASYEQY
>TRBJ1-1|NA|TRBV19
ASSISPPRTGGGTEAF
>TRBJ2-1|NA|TRBV13
ASSPGTGIVDEQF
>TRBJ1-6|NA|TRBV6-6
ASRLGQGGNSPLH
>TRBJ2-1|NA|TRBV29-1
SVQTSGGYNEQF
>TRBJ1-6|NA|TRBV6-6
ASSLGGALH
>TRBJ2-1|NA|TRBV10-3
AIRPEPGQGAGYEQF
>TRBJ1-4|NA|TRBV7-9
ASSLQGDNEKLF
>TRBJ1-1|NA|TRBV7-2
ASSFFLNTEAF